This passage covers 32 T cell receptor beta chains from one sample sequenced in a study of shared clonotypes between healthy human individuals. Generated by immunoSEQ multiplex PCR, the TCRdb table keeps only in-frame clones and is missing some. The sample carries 2 million to 2.5 million clones, 85% to 95% recorded once. The sequenced material came from naive CD4+ T cells from PBMCs. The subset denotes: CD45RA+ positively selected. Receptor source: a man younger than 35 in good health. Some clones in this sample may be carry-over from other donors' samples.

In nucleotides, the CDR3 is TGTGCCAGCAGCCGTGGGAGAGGGGAAGAGACCCAGTACTTC. This translates into CASSRGRGEETQYF. This sequence joins TRBV5-5 and TRBJ2-5; D could derive from TRBD1 or TRBD2 (5 bases each). Germline V gene data show CDR1 as SGHKS and CDR2 as YYEKEE (reference sequence). The germline V and J ends were trimmed by 4 bases and 3 bases, with 13 bases remaining between them. The CDR3 runs 14 residues. Combining the CDR3 with reference TRBV5-5 and TRBJ2-5 gives the whole variable domain DAGVTQSPTHLIKTRGQQVTLRCSPISGHKSVSWYQQVLGQGPQFIFQYYEKEERGRGNFPDRFSARQFPNYSSELNVNALLLGDSALYLCASSRGRGEETQYFGPGTRLLVL.

The V call is TRBV7-2, the J call TRBJ2-7; TRBD2 agrees at 9 bases. Germline lookup yields CDR1 SGHTA and CDR2 FQGNSA. CDR3 length: 18 amino acids. Trimming took 5 bases from V and 0 from J; bases not matched to a gene: 14. CDR3 in DNA: TGTGCCAGCAGCCCGAGGCCCCTAGCGGGATTTACCTCCTACGAGCAGTACTTC. It is translated as CASSPRPLAGFTSYEQYF.

The J gene is TRBJ2-5, the V gene TRBV27; D is unclear. The last part of the DNA fits TRBJ2-7 better; the J call may be wrong. The CDR3 contains 15 residues. CDR1 MNHEY and CDR2 SMNVEV come from the germline V gene (reference sequence). CDR3 nucleotides: TGTGCCAGCAGTTTAGGCGGCGCCTCATTGAACGAGCAGTACTTC. It specifies CASSLGGASLNEQYF.

V is TRBV28 and J is TRBJ1-5; D remains unclear. Germline V gene sequence: CDR1 MDHEN, CDR2 SYDVKM. This CDR3 comprises 18 residues. V lost 1 base, J lost 0 bases, and 16 bases lay in between. The CDR3 loop reads CASSLSYAGMYSNQPQHF. CDR3 DNA: TGTGCCAGCAGTTTATCCTACGCGGGGATGTATAGCAATCAGCCCCAGCATTTT.

This clone was observed a few times. The chain combines TRBV5-6 with TRBJ2-1, with TRBD1 matching 9 bases. CDR3 size: 16 residues. Germline CDR1 is SGHDT and CDR2 is YYEEEE. Losses at the gene ends were 4 bases for V and 4 bases for J; bases not matched to a gene: 9. The CDR3 DNA reads TGTGCCAGCAGCACCGCGACAGGGGGGAATTACAATGAGCAGTTCTTC. Its translation is CASSTATGGNYNEQFF.

The chain couples TRBV18 to TRBJ2-1, with D possibly matching TRBD2 (6 bases). CDR1 is KGHSH and CDR2 is LQKENI in the germline V gene. Trimming stripped 0 bases from V and 11 bases from J, with 17 bases between. The CDR3 is made up of 15 amino acids. The CDR3 loop reads CASSPPGGKLTKQFF. CDR3 nucleotide sequence: TGTGCCAGCTCACCACCGGGCGGGAAGTTGACAAAGCAGTTCTTC.

This clone showed up just once. The chain is built from TRBV15 and TRBJ1-1; D might be TRBD1 (5 bases). Between the trimmed V and J ends, which lost 1 base and 0 bases, there was a span of 12 bases. Germline V gene sequence: CDR1 LNHNV, CDR2 YYDKDF (reference sequence). The CDR3 is 16 residues long. The CDR3 here is CATSRGADSMNTEAFF. The CDR3 nucleotides read TGTGCCACCAGCAGAGGGGCAGACAGCATGAACACTGAAGCTTTCTTT.

CDR3: CASSFPTGELFF. The CDR3 coding sequence is TGTGCCAGCAGCTTCCCCACCGGGGAGCTGTTTTTT. V and J are TRBV7-8 and TRBJ2-2; D ambiguous. The V gene's germline CDR1 is SGHVS and CDR2 FQNEAQ. This CDR3 comprises 12 residues. V dropped 3 bases and J dropped 4 bases, with 3 bases sitting between them.

The chain joins TRBV6-5 to TRBJ2-5; D possibly matches TRBD1 or TRBD2 (6 bases each). The CDR3 loop spans 15 amino acids. The V gene lost 0 bases and the J gene lost 5 bases, with 13 bases spanning the gap. In germline, CDR1 is MNHEY, CDR2 SVGAGI. DNA for the CDR3: TGTGCCAGCAGTTACTCGACCGGGGGCGAGGAGACCCAGTACTTC. Protein sequence: CASSYSTGGEETQYF.

The chain has TRBV21-1 and TRBJ2-7; TRBD2 is the table's D call, not checked against the DNA. TRBV21-1 is labeled a pseudogene. CDR3 length equals 15 residues. The CDR3 region has the DNA TGTGCCAGCATCTTCGGGACTAGCGACTCCTACGAGCAGTACTTC. Translation: CASIFGTSDSYEQYF.

V gene TRBV11-2 combines with J gene TRBJ2-5, with 8 bases lining up with TRBD2. V lost 2 bases to trimming and J lost 3 bases; unmatched junction nucleotides: 8. CDR1 and CDR2 (germline): SGHAT, FQNNGV. This CDR3 has 16 amino acids. The DNA for the CDR3 is TGTGCCAGCAGCTTAATAGGCGGGAGGTGGGAAGAGACCCAGTACTTC. Its protein is CASSLIGGRWEETQYF. Together with reference TRBV11-2 and TRBJ2-5, the CDR3 gives the full variable domain: EAGVAQSPRYKIIEKRQSVAFWCNPISGHATLYWYQQILGQGPKLLIQFQNNGVVDDSQLPKDRFSAERLKGVDSTLKIQPAKLEDSAVYLCASSLIGGRWEETQYFGPGTRLLVL.

The chain uses TRBV5-6 and TRBJ2-2; TRBD2 might be the D (5 bases). Per the germline V gene, CDR1 is SGHDT and CDR2 is YYEEEE. V lost 0 bases, J lost 6 bases, and 12 bases lay in between. The CDR3 length is 15 residues. The CDR3 sequence: CASSLVRGGAGELFF. CDR3 coding DNA: TGTGCCAGCAGCTTGGTACGGGGTGGTGCCGGGGAGCTGTTTTTT.

The genes are TRBV2 and TRBJ2-2; 12 positions match TRBD2. Trimming cost V 8 bases and J 6 bases; bases outside gene matches: 7. This CDR3 is 15 amino acids long. Germline V CDR1 and CDR2: SNHLY, FYNNEI. CDR3 protein: CASGASGRGPGELFF. The CDR3 DNA is TGTGCCAGCGGTGCTAGCGGGAGGGGACCCGGGGAGCTGTTTTTT.

The rearrangement joins TRBV18 to TRBJ1-2; perhaps TRBD1 as D (5 bases). This CDR3 region has 15 residues. The germline V gene encodes CDR1 KGHSH and CDR2 LQKENI. Trimming removed 1 base from V and 2 bases from J, with 11 bases in between. The CDR3 DNA follows: TGTGCCAGCTCACCACTGACGGACACGAACTATGGCTACACCTTC. Translated: CASSPLTDTNYGYTF.

On this clone: The same CDR3 also results from other DNA sequences found in this sample. The rearrangement joins TRBV9 to TRBJ1-1; D is unclear. CDR3 size: 14 residues. V lost 0 bases and J lost 1, with 7 bases in between. Germline V gene sequence: CDR1 SGDLS, CDR2 YYNGEE. The CDR3, as DNA: TGTGCCAGCAGCGTAGACGGCGGGAACACTGAAGCTTTCTTT. It is translated as CASSVDGGNTEAFF.

This CDR3 is CASTPISGGTKPTDTQYF. DNA of the CDR3: TGTGCCAGCACCCCGATTTCGGGAGGGACAAAACCCACAGATACGCAGTATTTT. The chain uses TRBV5-4 and TRBJ2-3; 8 bases are shared with TRBD2. Per the germline V gene, CDR1 is SGHNT and CDR2 is YYREEE (reference sequence). Losses at the gene ends were 6 bases for V and 2 bases for J; bases not matched to a gene: 17. This CDR3 is 18 amino acids long.

CDR3 sequence: CATETVNTGELFF. Written as DNA, the CDR3 is TGTGCCACCGAGACAGTGAACACCGGGGAGCTGTTTTTT. The chain combines TRBV11-3 with TRBJ2-2; D is possibly TRBD1 (5 bases). The CDR3 has 13 amino acids. Per germline, CDR1 SGHNT and CDR2 YENEEA. V lost 10 bases to trimming and J lost 1 base, with 10 bases between them.

This clone was counted only a few times. The gene calls are TRBV4-1 and TRBJ1-2, with 9 bases matching TRBD1. Looked up from germline, CDR1 is MGHRA and CDR2 is YSYEKL. Unmatched junction bases numbered 9, after V lost 0 bases and J lost 4 bases. There are 17 residues in the CDR3. This CDR3 reads CASSQDGTGPSPYGYTF. The CDR3 coding sequence is TGCGCCAGCAGCCAAGACGGGACAGGGCCGTCTCCCTATGGCTACACCTTC.

V gene TRBV30 combines with J gene TRBJ2-1; TRBD1 aligns across 11 bases. V was pared by 2 bases and J by 6 bases, with 6 bases of the junction left unmatched. CDR3 length: 15 amino acids. Per germline, CDR1 GTSNPN and CDR2 SVGIG (reference sequence). The CDR3 here is CAWSTAGTGGNEQFF. The CDR3 DNA reads as TGTGCCTGGAGTACGGCCGGGACAGGGGGCAATGAGCAGTTCTTC.

This rearrangement joins TRBV6-6 to TRBJ1-5; TRBD1 aligns across 7 bases. Germline lookup yields CDR1 MNHNY and CDR2 SVGAGI (reference sequence). The CDR3 has 15 amino acids. V was pared by 4 bases and J by 4 bases, with 7 bases of the junction left unmatched. For the CDR3, the DNA is TGTGCCAGCAGTTTGACGGGACAGAATAATCAGCCCCAGCATTTT. Its translation is CASSLTGQNNQPQHF.

This clone was seen just once. CDR3 residues: CASSFSTGANQPQHF. CDR3 in DNA: TGTGCCAGCAGTTTCTCGACAGGAGCCAATCAGCCCCAGCATTTT. The chain is built from TRBV27 and TRBJ1-5; TRBD1 is a possible D gene (6 bases). V lost 3 bases and J lost 3, with 12 bases in between. CDR1 is MNHEY and CDR2 is SMNVEV in the germline V gene (reference sequence). This CDR3 has 15 residues.

The CDR3 region has the DNA TGTGCCAGCTCACCGGTCAGGAGCTCCTACGAGCAGTACTTC. This translates into CASSPVRSSYEQYF. The chain couples TRBV18 to TRBJ2-7; D gene ambiguous. The CDR3 contains 14 residues. Trimming removed 3 bases from V and 0 bases from J, with 9 bases in between. CDR1 KGHSH and CDR2 LQKENI come from the germline V gene. The complete variable domain, with remaining parts taken from reference TRBV18 and TRBJ2-7, reads NAGVMQNPRHLVRRRGQEARLRCSPMKGHSHVYWYRQLPEEGLKFMVYLQKENIIDESGMPKERFSAEFPKEGPSILRIQQVVRGDSAAYFCASSPVRSSYEQYFGPGTRLTVT.

The CDR3, as DNA: TGTGCCAGCAGTCCCAGGGGGGGCAATCAGCCCCAGCATTTT. Translation: CASSPRGGNQPQHF. The rearrangement uses TRBV27 and TRBJ1-5, with 7 nucleotides matching TRBD1. The J segment lost 2 bases and the V segment lost 5 bases, leaving 3 bases of the junction unmatched. Germline values: CDR1 MNHEY, CDR2 SMNVEV (reference sequence). The CDR3 has 14 residues.

V gene TRBV30 combines with J gene TRBJ1-3; D not resolved. Trimming took 0 bases from V and 4 from J, leaving 10 bases between them. The CDR3 is made up of 14 amino acids. The germline V gene encodes CDR1 GTSNPN and CDR2 SVGIG (reference sequence). CDR3 loop: CAWSVGVTGNTIYF. DNA for the CDR3: TGTGCCTGGAGTGTAGGAGTTACAGGAAACACCATATATTTT.

The chain uses TRBV7-3 and TRBJ2-7; D might be TRBD2 (5 bases). The V and J ends lost 5 bases and 3 bases respectively, with 17 bases between them. This CDR3 is 15 amino acids long. Germline V lookup: CDR1 SGHTA, CDR2 FQGTGA. CDR3 amino acids: CASSITSGLNYEQYF. In nucleotides, the CDR3 is TGTGCCAGCAGCATTACTAGTGGCTTAAACTACGAGCAGTACTTC.

The chain employs TRBV4-2 and TRBJ2-5, with 7 bases identical to TRBD2. The junction had 4 bases not matched to a gene; V was cut back by 0 bases and J by 3 bases. The CDR3 covers 15 residues. Germline-derived CDR1 and CDR2 are LGHNA and YNFKEQ. The chain's CDR3 is CASSQEIRGEETQYF. CDR3 coding DNA: TGTGCCAGCAGCCAAGAAATCCGGGGGGAAGAGACCCAGTACTTC.

The V gene is TRBV5-1, the J gene TRBJ2-3, with 8 bases lining up with TRBD2. CDR3 length equals 17 residues. CDR1 SGHRS and CDR2 YFSETQ come from the germline V gene. V was clipped by 0 bases and J by 1 base; unmatched bases: 7. The CDR3 sequence: CASSLDFLAGGTDTQYF. As DNA, the CDR3 is TGCGCCAGCAGCTTGGATTTCCTAGCGGGTGGCACAGATACGCAGTATTTT.

The chain recombines TRBV7-2 with TRBJ2-2, with 7 bases identical to TRBD2. The V and J ends lost 8 bases and 5 bases, in that order; junction bases with no gene match: 5. This CDR3 region has 13 residues. Germline CDR1 SGHTA, CDR2 FQGNSA. CDR3 sequence reads: CASGRARTGELFF. The CDR3 region has the DNA TGTGCCAGCGGGAGGGCACGGACCGGGGAGCTGTTTTTT.

This chain joins TRBV6-6 and TRBJ2-7; either TRBD1 or TRBD2 may supply D (5 bases each). V shed 1 base and J shed 6 bases, with 13 bases lying between them. The CDR3 loop spans 14 amino acids. Germline assignment: CDR1 MNHNY and CDR2 SVGAGI (reference sequence). DNA for the CDR3: TGTGCCAGCAGTTACTGGGACCGGGGTTCCGAGCAGTACTTC. Translation gives CASSYWDRGSEQYF.

The chain couples TRBV2 to TRBJ2-6; D not resolved. The CDR3 runs to 15 residues. V was cut by 4 bases and J by 1 base, with 8 bases left in between. Germline V gives CDR1 SNHLY, CDR2 FYNNEI. The CDR3 DNA is TGTGCCAGCAGTGTAGGATTTTCTGGGGCCAACGTCCTGACTTTC. Amino acid sequence: CASSVGFSGANVLTF.

This chain joins TRBV30 and TRBJ1-2; the match to TRBD1 covers 8 bases. The CDR3 totals 17 residues. The germline CDR1 and CDR2 sequences are GTSNPN and SVGIG (reference sequence). V lost 0 bases, J lost 4 bases, and 13 bases stayed unmatched. The CDR3 DNA reads TGTGCCTGGAGTGTCCTGGACAGGGAGCGGCTTATCTATGGCTACACCTTC. Translating it yields CAWSVLDRERLIYGYTF.

The rearrangement joins TRBV5-1 to TRBJ2-3; TRBD2 aligns across 14 bases. V was clipped by 4 bases and J by 3 bases; unmatched bases: 7. Germline loops: CDR1 SGHRS, CDR2 YFSETQ. CDR3 length: 17 residues. For the CDR3, the DNA is TGCGCCAGCAGCCCGTATGGACTAGCGGGAGGAACAGATACGCAGTATTTT. It specifies CASSPYGLAGGTDTQYF.